The rows below give T cell receptor beta chains drawn from one sample of a study of cytotoxic CD8 clonotypes in ibrutinib-treated CLL. TCRdb's copy holds only in-frame clones and misses some; the assay was immunoSEQ multiplex PCR. The sample consists of around 70,000 clones, around 68% of them appearing once. This specimen consisted of PBMCs, obtained after 12 months of ibrutinib treatment. These receptors came from a human donor with chronic lymphocytic leukemia. CDR3s include the opening cysteine and the closing phenylalanine or tryptophan. D genes are given only for firm matches. Rows may omit the clone size; those that give it use once, few, many or a size class.

NA	NA	TRBJ1-2	TRBV28	14	TGTGCCAGCAGTTTTGGGGGGGCCTCCTTAGGCTACACCTTC	CASSFGGASLGYTF
NA	TRBD2	TRBJ2-7	TRBV19	18	TGTGCCAGTAGCAGACTAGCGGGGGGGCGTAGACGAACCTACGAGCAGTACTTC	CASSRLAGGRRRTYEQYF
NA	NA	TRBJ1-1	TRBV5-6	13	TGTGCCAGCAGCTTTAGACTTCGCTCTGAAGCTTTCTTT	CASSFRLRSEAFF
NA	TRBD2	TRBJ2-7	TRBV7-9	15	TGTGCCAGCAGCTTAGAAGGGAGGGCCGGCTACGAGCAGTACTTC	CASSLEGRAGYEQYF
NA	TRBD1	TRBJ2-7	TRBV6-1	14	TGTGCCAGCAGTGAAGCGCAGGGGGCCTACGAGCAGTACTTC	CASSEAQGAYEQYF
NA	NA	TRBJ1-4	TRBV28	16	TGTGCCAGCAGTTTACAGGGACTAGTGTCTAATGAAAAACTGTTTTTT	CASSLQGLVSNEKLFF
NA	TRBD1	TRBJ1-2	TRBV27	18	TGTGCCAGCAGTCCTCTGACCGGGACAGACTCTTTTTCCTATGGCTACACCTTC	CASSPLTGTDSFSYGYTF
NA	TRBD1	TRBJ2-7	TRBV7-2	14	TGTGCCAGCAGCCGGGACAGCGGCTCCTACGAGCAGTACTTC	CASSRDSGSYEQYF
NA	NA	TRBJ2-3	TRBV27	16	TGTGCCAGCAGTTTACGTGGGAGGATGGGCACAGATACGCAGTATTTT	CASSLRGRMGTDTQYF
few	NA	TRBJ1-3	TRBV5-1	16	TGCGCCAGCAGCGCGGACATTGCGCTTTCTGGAAACACCATATATTTT	CASSADIALSGNTIYF
NA	NA	TRBJ1-5	TRBV11-1	13	TGTGCCAGCAGCTTCAATAGCAATCAGCCCCAGCATTTT	CASSFNSNQPQHF
NA	NA	TRBJ1-4	TRBV4-3	16	TGCGCCAGCAGCCAGGGTGAAACAGGTCGGGATGAAAAACTGTTTTTT	CASSQGETGRDEKLFF
NA	TRBD1	TRBJ2-7	TRBV5-1	18	TGCGCCAGCAGCTTACAAAACTCACCCGACAGGGTCCCCTACGAGCAGTACTTC	CASSLQNSPDRVPYEQYF
NA	NA	TRBJ2-2	TRBV7-2	13	TGTGCCAGCAGCTTAGACCCTATCGGGGAGCTGTTTTTT	CASSLDPIGELFF
few	TRBD1	TRBJ1-2	TRBV10-3	14	TGTGCCATCAGTGCGCCGGGACAGGGAACCGGCTACACCTTC	CAISAPGQGTGYTF
NA	NA	TRBJ1-3	TRBV11-2	16	TGTGCCAGCAGCTTAGGGGACTGGAGCTCTGGAAACACCATATATTTT	CASSLGDWSSGNTIYF
NA	NA	TRBJ2-2	TRBV18	14	TGTGCCAGCTCACTCAGTCAGGACACCGGGGAGCTGTTTTTT	CASSLSQDTGELFF
NA	TRBD1	TRBJ1-2	TRBV5-1	13	TGCGCCAGCAGCCCTGGGACAGAGGATGGCTACACCTTC	CASSPGTEDGYTF
NA	NA	TRBJ1-1	TRBV2	13	TGTGCCAGAGAGGCCAGGGAAGTAGGGAAAGCTTTCTTT	CAREAREVGKAFF
NA	NA	TRBJ1-1	TRBV19	13	TGTGCCAGTAGTAGCGGGGGTAACGCTGAAGCTTTCTTT	CASSSGGNAEAFF
NA	NA	TRBJ1-6	TRBV7-8	15	TGTGCCAGCAGGGTAGGGGGGCGAAATAATTCACCCCTCCACTTT	CASRVGGRNNSPLHF
NA	TRBD1	TRBJ1-2	TRBV7-4	17	TGTGCCAGCAGCCCACCCTCCCCCGACAGGGGGCACTATGGCTACACCTTC	CASSPPSPDRGHYGYTF
NA	TRBD1	TRBJ2-7	TRBV6-1	14	TGTGCCAGCAGGACAGGGGATCCACGACCTGAGCAGTACTTC	CASRTGDPRPEQYF
NA	NA	TRBJ1-6	TRBV12-5	16	TGTGCTAGTGGTTTGGTACTTGGGGAGGGGGGTTCACCCCTCCACTTT	CASGLVLGEGGSPLHF
NA	NA	TRBJ2-5	TRBV15	12	TGTGCCACCAGCACAGGGGAAGAGACCCAGTACTTC	CATSTGEETQYF
NA	NA	TRBJ1-2	TRBV27	16	TGTGCCAGCAGTTTAATGAGGGGCGTCACTAACTATGGCTACACCTTC	CASSLMRGVTNYGYTF
NA	TRBD1	TRBJ1-1	TRBV5-4	16	TGTGCCAGCAGCCCACAGGGGCTTCTTACCGGGACTGAAGCTTTCTTT	CASSPQGLLTGTEAFF
few	NA	TRBJ2-3	TRBV5-1	14	TGCGCCAGCAGCTTGTCAACCCCAGGGGATACGCAGTATTTT	CASSLSTPGDTQYF